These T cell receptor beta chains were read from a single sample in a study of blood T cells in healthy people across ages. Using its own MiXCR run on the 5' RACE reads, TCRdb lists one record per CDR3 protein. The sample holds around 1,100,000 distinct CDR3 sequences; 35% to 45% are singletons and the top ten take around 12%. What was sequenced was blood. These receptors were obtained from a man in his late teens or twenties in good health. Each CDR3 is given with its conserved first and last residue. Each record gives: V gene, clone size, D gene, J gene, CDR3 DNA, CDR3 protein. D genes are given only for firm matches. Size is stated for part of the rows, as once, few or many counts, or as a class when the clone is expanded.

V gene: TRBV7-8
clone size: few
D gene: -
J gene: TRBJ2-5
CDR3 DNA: TGTGCCAGCAGCCCATCGGGGCGGTGGGAGACCCAGTACTTC
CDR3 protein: CASSPSGRWETQYF

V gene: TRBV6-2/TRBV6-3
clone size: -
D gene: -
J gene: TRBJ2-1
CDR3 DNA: TGTGCCAGCAGGAAAACCCGATTAAGCAATGAGCAGTTCTTC
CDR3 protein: CASRKTRLSNEQFF

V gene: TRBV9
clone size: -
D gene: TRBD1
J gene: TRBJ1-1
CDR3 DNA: TGTGCCAGCAGCGCAATGGGGACAGGTGAAGCTTTCTTT
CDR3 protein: CASSAMGTGEAFF

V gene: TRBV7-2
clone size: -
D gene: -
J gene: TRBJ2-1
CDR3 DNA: TGTGCCAGCAGCTTACCGTCCTATACTAAGCCCAATGAGCAGTTCTTC
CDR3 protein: CASSLPSYTKPNEQFF

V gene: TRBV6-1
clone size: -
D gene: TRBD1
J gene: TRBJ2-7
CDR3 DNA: TGTGCCAGCAGTGCAAACCCGGGACAGGACTCCTACGAGCAGTACTTC
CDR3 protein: CASSANPGQDSYEQYF

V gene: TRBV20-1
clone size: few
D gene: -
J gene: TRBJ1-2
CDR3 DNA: TGCAGTGCCCCCAGACAGGAAATTAACTATGGCTACACCTTC
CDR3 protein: CSAPRQEINYGYTF

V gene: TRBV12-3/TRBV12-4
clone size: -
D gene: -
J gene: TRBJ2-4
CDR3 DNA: TGTGCCAGCAGTCCCCTCCCGTGGGGCCTAGCCAAAAACATTCAGTACTTC
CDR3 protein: CASSPLPWGLAKNIQYF

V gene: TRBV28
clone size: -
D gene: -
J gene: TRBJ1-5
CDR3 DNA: TGTGCCAGCACTTACCCGGGACAAATTAGCAATCAGCCCCAGCATTTT
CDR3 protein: CASTYPGQISNQPQHF

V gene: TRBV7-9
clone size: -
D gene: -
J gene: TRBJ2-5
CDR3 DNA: TGTGCCAGCAGCTTTGCAGGATTTGAGGATGAGCAGTACTTC
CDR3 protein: CASSFAGFEDEQYF

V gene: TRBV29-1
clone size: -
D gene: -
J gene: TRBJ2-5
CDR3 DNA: TGCAGCGTTGCTTATTCGTTCGAGGGAGAGACCCAGTACTTC
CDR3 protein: CSVAYSFEGETQYF

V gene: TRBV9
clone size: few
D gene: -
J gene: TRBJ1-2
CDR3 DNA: TGTGCCAGCAGCGGCGCCAGGGGCGCTGGCTACACCTTC
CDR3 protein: CASSGARGAGYTF

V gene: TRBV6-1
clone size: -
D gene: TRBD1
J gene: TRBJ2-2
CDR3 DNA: TGTGCCACCCACAGGGGTAAAGCCGGGGAGCTGTTTTTT
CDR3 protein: CATHRGKAGELFF

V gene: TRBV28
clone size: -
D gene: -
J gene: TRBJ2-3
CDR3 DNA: TGTGCCAGCAGTTTACAGGCAGGTCTAAGCACAGATACGCAGTATTTT
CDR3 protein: CASSLQAGLSTDTQYF

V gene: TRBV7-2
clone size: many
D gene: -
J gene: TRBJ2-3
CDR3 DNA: TGTGCCAGCAGCTTAGACGCTCCGGCAGATACGCAGTATTTT
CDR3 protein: CASSLDAPADTQYF

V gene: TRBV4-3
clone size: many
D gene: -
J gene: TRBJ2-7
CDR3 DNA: TGCGCCAGCAGCCAAGTCCTGGGCTCCTACTACGAGCAGTACTTC
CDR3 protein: CASSQVLGSYYEQYF

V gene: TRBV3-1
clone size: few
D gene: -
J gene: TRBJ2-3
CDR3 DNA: TGTGCCAGCAGCCAAGGGGACTTCCCGGCTACGCAGTATTTT
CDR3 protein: CASSQGDFPATQYF

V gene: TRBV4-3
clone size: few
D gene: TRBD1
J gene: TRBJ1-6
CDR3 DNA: TGCGCCAGCAGCCGAGCGGGACAGAAAAATTCACCCCTCCACTTT
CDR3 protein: CASSRAGQKNSPLHF

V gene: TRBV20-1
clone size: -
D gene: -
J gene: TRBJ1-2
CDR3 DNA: TGCAGTGCTAGAGGTCCAGAATCCTACTATGGCTACACCTTC
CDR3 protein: CSARGPESYYGYTF

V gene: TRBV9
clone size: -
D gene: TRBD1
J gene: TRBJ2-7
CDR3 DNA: TGTGCCAGCAGCCGGACAGGGGATCGCTACGAGCAGTACTTC
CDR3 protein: CASSRTGDRYEQYF

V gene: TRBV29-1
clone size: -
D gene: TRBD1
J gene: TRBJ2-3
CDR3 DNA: TGCAGCGTTCCGGGACAGACGACAGATACGCAGTATTTT
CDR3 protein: CSVPGQTTDTQYF

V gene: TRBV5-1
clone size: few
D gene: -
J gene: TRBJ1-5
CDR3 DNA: TGCGCCAGCAGCCAGGCCGGGGATAGCAATCAGCCCCAGCATTTT
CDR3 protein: CASSQAGDSNQPQHF

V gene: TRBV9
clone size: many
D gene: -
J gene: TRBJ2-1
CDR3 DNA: TGTGCCAGCAGCGTAGTCTGGGTCTCTAATGAGCAGTTCTTC
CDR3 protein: CASSVVWVSNEQFF

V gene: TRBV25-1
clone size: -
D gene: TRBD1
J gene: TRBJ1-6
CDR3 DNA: TGTGCCAGCGGCCGGGACAGGTATTCACCCCTCCACTTT
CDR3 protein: CASGRDRYSPLHF

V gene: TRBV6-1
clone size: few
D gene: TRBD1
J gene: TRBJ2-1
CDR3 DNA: TGTGCCAGCCGGGGACAGGGGGCTCGTAATGAGCAGTTCTTC
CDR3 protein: CASRGQGARNEQFF

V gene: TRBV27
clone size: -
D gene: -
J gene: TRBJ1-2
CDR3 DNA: TGTGCCAGCAGTCCTACGTCCGGGGACAAGGATGGCTACACCTTC
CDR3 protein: CASSPTSGDKDGYTF

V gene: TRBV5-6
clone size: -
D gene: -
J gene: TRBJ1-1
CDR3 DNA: TGTGCCAGCAGCTTGGAACCAATAACAGGGAACACTGAAGCTTTCTTT
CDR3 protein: CASSLEPITGNTEAFF

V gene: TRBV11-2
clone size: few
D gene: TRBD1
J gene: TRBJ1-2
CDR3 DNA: TGTGCCAGCAGCCCGACCCCGGGACAGGGATTTGGCTACACCTTC
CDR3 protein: CASSPTPGQGFGYTF

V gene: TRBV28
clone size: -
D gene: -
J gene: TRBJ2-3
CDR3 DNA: TGTGCAGGGAAAAGGACGAACACAGATACGCAGTATTTT
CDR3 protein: CAGKRTNTDTQYF

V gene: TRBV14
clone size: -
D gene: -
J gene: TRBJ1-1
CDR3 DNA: TGTGCCAGCAGCCAAGCCACCTGGGGGGGAGGAGGGACTGAAGCTTTCTTT
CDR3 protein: CASSQATWGGGGTEAFF

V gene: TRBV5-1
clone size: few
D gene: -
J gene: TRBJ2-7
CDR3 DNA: TGCGCCAGCAGCTTGTGGCAGTTCGACGAGCAGTACTTC
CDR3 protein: CASSLWQFDEQYF

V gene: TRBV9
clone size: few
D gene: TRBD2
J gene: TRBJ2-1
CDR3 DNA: TGTGCCAGCAGCACCGACCCAACTAGAAGGACTAGCGGGGGTAGCTCCTACAATGAGCAGTTCTTC
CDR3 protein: CASSTDPTRRTSGGSSYNEQFF

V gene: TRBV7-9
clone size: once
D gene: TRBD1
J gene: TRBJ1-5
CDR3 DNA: TGTGCCAGCACCTTCGAGACAGGGGCGACGGGCAATCAGCCCCAGCATTTT
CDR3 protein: CASTFETGATGNQPQHF

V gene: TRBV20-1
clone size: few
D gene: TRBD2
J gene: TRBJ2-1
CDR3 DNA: TGCAGTGCTAGTCCCCTAGCGGGCCTGAGCTCCTACAATGAGCAGTTCTTC
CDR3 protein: CSASPLAGLSSYNEQFF

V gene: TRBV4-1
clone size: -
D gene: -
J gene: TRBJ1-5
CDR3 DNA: TGCGCCAGCAGCCAAGGCCCGAGCGCTGATCAGCCCCAGCATTTT
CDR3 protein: CASSQGPSADQPQHF

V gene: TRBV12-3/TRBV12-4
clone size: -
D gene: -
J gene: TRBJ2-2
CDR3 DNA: TGTGCCAGCAGTCCCCTTGGGCAGGCCGTCGGGGAGCTGTTTTTT
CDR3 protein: CASSPLGQAVGELFF

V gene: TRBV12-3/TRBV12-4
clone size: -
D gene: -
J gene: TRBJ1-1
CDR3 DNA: TGTGCCAACAGCCCTACGGGATATACCACTGAAGCTTTCTTT
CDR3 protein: CANSPTGYTTEAFF

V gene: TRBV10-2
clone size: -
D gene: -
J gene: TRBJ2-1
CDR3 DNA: TGCGCCAGCAGTGAGTCCGGGAGTAGGTACAATGAGCAGTTCTTC
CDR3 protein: CASSESGSRYNEQFF

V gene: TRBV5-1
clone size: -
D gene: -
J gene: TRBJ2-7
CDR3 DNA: TGCGCCAGCAGCTTGGCCGGCGTCGTCTACGAGCAGTACTTC
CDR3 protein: CASSLAGVVYEQYF

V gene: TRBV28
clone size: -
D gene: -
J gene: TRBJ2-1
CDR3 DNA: TGTGCCAGCAGGGGAGACATTTACAATGAGCAGTTCTTC
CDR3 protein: CASRGDIYNEQFF

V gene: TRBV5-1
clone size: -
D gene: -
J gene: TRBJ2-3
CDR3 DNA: TGCGCCAGCAGCCACCGGACAGACTACACAGATACGCAGTATTTT
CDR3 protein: CASSHRTDYTDTQYF

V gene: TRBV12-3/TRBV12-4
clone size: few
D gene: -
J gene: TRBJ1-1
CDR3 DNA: TGTGCCAGCAGTTGGGTTCGGGGGCGGACTGAAGCTTTCTTT
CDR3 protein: CASSWVRGRTEAFF